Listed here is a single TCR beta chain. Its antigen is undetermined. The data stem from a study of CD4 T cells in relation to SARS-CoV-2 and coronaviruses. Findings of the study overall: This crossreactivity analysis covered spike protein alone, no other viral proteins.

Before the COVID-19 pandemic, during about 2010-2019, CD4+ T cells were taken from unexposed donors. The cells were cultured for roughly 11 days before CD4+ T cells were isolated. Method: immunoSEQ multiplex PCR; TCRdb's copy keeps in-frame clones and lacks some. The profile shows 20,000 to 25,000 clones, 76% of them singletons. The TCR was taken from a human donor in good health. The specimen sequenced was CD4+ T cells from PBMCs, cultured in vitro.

The CDR3 DNA sequence: TGTGCCACCAGCAGAGCTCGGGGCGGGGAGCTGTTTTTT. Translation gives CATSRARGGELFF. The chain recombines TRBV15 with TRBJ2-2; D is possibly TRBD2 (5 bases). CDR3 length: 13 amino acids. Trimming pared 1 base from V and 7 bases from J, leaving 7 bases between. CDR1 and CDR2 from the germline V gene are LNHNV and YYDKDF (reference sequence).